This T cell receptor beta chain is from a study of blood T cells in healthy people across ages. This CDR3 spans 11 amino acids. V was cut by 9 bases and J by 12 bases, with 15 bases left in between. With a J-beta primer mix and a sample-barcoded 5' primer, a second PCR ran roughly 6 to 11 cycles. TCRdb recomputed calls from the 5' RACE reads with MiXCR, one row per CDR3 protein. Here the sample spans approximately 770,000 distinct CDR3 sequences, 58% being singletons. This chain uses TRBV12-3 or TRBV12-4 with TRBJ2-1, with D possibly TRBD2 on 6 matching bases. The sample taken for sequencing was blood. The clonotype comes from a young man in good health. CDR3 residues: CASRTGRGQFF. The CDR3 DNA reads TGTGCCAGTAGGACCGGGAGAGGGCAGTTCTTC.